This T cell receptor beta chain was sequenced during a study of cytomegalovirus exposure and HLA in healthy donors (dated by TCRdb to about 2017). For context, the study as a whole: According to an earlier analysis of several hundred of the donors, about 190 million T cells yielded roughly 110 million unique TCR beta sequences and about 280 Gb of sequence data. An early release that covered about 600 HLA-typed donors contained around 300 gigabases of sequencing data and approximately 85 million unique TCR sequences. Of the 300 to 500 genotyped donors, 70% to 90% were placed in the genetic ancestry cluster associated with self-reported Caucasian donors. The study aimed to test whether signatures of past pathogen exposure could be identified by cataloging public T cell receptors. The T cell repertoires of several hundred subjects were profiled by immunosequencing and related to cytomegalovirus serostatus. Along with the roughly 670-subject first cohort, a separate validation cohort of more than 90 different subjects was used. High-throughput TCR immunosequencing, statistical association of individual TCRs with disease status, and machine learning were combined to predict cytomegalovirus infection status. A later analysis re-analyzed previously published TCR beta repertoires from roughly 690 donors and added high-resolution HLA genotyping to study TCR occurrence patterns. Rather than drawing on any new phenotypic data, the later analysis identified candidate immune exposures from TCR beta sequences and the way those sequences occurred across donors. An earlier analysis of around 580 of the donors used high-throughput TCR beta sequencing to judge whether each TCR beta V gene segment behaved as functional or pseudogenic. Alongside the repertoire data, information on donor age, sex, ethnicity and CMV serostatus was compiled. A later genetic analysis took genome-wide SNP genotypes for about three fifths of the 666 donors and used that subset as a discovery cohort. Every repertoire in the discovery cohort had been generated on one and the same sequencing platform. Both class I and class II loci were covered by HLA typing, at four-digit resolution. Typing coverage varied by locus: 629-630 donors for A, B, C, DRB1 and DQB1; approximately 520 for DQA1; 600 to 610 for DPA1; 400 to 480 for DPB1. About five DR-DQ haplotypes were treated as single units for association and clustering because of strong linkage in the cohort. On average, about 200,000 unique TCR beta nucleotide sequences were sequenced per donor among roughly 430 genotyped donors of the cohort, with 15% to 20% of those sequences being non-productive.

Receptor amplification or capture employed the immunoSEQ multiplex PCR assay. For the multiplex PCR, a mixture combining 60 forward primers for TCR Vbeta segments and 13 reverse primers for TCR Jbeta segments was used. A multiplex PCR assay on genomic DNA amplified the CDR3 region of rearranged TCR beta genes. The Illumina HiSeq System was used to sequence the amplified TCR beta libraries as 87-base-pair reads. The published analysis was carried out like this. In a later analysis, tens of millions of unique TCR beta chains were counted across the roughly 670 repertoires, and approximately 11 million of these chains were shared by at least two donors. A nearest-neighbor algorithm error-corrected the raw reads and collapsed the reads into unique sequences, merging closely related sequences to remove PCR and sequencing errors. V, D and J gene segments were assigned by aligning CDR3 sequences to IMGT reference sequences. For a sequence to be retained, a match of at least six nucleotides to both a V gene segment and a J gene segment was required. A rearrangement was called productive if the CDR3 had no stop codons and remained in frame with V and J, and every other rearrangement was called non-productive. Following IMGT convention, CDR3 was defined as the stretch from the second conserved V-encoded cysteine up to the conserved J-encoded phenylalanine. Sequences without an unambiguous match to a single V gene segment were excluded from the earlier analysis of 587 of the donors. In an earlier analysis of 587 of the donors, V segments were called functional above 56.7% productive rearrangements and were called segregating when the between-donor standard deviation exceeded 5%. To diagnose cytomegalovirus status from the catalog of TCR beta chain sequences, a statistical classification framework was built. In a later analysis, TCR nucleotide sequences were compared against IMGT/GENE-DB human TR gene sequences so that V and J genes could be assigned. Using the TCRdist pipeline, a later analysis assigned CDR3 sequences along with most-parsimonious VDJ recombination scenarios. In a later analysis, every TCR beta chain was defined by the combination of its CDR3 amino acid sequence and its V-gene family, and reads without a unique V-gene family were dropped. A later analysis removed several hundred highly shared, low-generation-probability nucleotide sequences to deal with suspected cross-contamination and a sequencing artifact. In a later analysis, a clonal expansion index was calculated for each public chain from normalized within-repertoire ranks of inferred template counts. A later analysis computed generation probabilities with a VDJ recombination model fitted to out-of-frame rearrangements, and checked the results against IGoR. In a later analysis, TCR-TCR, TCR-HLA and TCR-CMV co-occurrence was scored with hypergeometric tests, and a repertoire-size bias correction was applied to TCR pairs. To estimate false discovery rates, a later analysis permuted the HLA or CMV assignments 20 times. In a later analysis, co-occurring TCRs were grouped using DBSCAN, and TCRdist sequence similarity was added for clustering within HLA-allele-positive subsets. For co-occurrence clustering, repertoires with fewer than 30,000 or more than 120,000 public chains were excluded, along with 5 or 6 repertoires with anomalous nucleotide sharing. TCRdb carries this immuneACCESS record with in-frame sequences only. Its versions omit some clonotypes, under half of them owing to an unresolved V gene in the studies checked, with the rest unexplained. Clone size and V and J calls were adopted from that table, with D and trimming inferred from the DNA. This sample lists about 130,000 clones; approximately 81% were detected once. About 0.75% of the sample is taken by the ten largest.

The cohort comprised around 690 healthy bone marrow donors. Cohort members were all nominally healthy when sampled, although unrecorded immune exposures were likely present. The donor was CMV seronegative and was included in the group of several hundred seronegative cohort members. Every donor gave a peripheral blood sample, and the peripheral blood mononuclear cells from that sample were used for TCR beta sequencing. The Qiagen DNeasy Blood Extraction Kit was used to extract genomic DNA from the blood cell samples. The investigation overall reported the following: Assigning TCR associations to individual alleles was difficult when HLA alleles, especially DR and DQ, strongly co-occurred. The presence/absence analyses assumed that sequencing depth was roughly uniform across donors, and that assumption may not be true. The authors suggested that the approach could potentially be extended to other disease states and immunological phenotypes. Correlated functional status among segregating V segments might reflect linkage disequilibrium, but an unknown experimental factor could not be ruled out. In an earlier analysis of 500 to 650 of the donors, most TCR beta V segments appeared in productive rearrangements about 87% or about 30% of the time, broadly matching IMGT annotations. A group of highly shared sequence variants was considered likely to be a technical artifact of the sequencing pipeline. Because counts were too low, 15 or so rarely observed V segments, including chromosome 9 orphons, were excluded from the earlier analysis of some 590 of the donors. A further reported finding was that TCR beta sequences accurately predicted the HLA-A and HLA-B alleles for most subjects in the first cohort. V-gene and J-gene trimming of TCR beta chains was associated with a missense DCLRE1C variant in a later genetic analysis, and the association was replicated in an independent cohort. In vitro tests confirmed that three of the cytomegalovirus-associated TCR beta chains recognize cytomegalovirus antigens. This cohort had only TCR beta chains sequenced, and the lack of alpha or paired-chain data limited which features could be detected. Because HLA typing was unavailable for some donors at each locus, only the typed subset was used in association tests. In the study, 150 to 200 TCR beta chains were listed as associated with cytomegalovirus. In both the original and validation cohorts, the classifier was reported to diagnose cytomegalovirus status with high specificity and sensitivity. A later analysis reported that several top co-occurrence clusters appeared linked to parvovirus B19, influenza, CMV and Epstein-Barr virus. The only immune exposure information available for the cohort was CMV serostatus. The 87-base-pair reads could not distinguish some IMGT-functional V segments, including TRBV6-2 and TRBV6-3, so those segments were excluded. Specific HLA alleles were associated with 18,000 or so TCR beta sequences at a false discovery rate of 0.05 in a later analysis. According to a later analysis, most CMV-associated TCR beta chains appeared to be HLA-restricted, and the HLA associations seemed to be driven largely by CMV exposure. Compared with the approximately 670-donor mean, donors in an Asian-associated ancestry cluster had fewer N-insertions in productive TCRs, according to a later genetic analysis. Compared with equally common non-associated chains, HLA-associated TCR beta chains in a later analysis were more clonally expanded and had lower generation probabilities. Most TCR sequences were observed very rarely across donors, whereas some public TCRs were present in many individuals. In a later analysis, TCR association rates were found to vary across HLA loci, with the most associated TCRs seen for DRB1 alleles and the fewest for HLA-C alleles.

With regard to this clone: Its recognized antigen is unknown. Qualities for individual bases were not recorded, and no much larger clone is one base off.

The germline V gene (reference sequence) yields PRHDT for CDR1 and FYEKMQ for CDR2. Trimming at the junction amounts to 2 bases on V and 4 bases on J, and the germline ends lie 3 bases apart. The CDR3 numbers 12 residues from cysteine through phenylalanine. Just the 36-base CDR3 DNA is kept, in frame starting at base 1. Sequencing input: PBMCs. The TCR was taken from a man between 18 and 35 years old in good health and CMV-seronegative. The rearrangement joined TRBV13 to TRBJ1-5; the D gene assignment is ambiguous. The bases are TGTGCCAGCAGCTTACTAAATCAGCCCCAGCATTTT. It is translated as CASSLLNQPQHF. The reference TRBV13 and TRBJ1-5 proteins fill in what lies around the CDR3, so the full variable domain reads AAGVIQSPRHLIKEKRETATLKCYPIPRHDTVYWYQQGPGQDPQFLISFYEKMQSDKGSIPDRFSAQQFSDYHSELNMSSLELGDSALYFCASSLLNQPQHFGDGTRLSIL.